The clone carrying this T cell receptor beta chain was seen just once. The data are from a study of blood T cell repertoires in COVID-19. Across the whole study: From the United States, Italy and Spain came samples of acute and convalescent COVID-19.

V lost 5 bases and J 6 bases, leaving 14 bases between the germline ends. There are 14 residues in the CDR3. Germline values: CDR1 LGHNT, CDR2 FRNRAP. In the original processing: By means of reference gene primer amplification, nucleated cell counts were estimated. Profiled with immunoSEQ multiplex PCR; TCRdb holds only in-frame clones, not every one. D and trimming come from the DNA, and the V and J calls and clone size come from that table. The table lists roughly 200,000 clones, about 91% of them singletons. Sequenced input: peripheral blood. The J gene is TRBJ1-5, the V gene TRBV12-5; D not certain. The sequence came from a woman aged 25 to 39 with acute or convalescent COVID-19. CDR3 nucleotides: TGTGCTAGTGGTCCGACGGGTACCGCTCAGCCCCAGCATTTT. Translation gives CASGPTGTAQPQHF.